This T cell receptor (beta chain) was captured in a study of T cells in Graves' hyperthyroidism and ophthalmopathy. Study-level results: Model output signaled ophthalmopathy a median 6.5 months ahead of onset.

Amplification of TCR beta CDR3 regions used RNA as the template. During a first-round RT-PCR of the TCR CDR3, the HTBI primer set was used. TCRdb fed the multiplex PCR reads into MiXCR, producing one record per CDR3 protein. The table includes 610,000 or so distinct CDR3 sequences, 46% detected once. With respect to this clonotype: Its cognate antigen is unknown.

Trimming shortened V by 3 bases and J by 4 bases, and 18 bases separated the two germline ends. This CDR3 has 16 amino acids. The receptor's source is a woman in her late teens or twenties with Graves' hyperthyroidism. The chain is built from TRBV7-1 and TRBJ1-1; D might be TRBD1 (5 bases). TRBV7-1 is an open reading frame, and its role is uncertain. Source material: peripheral blood or thyroid tissue (not recorded which). In DNA, the CDR3 is TGTGCCAGCAGCTCCGTCCGGGGGGTAGGACGCACTGAAGCTTTCTTT. It is translated as CASSSVRGVGRTEAFF.